A single sample gave rise to the 23 T cell receptor beta chains below, sequenced in a study of cytomegalovirus exposure and HLA in healthy donors. Here immunoSEQ multiplex PCR was the method, and the copy in TCRdb shows in-frame clones only, minus some. The sample lists more than 95,000 clones, over 85% seen once, with around 1.9% in the top ten. The sequencing sample was made of PBMCs. These receptors were obtained from a young woman in good health and CMV-seronegative.

This clone came up once. The V gene is TRBV7-8, the J gene TRBJ1-2; weak D call: TRBD1 (6 bases). Trimming stripped 1 base from V and 5 bases from J, with 14 bases between. Germline V lookup: CDR1 SGHVS, CDR2 FQNEAQ. CDR3 size: 15 residues. The CDR3 region is CASSLGALTGYGYTF. The CDR3 DNA follows: TGTGCCAGCAGCTTAGGGGCCCTGACAGGTTATGGCTACACCTTC.

The chain is built from TRBV19 and TRBJ1-6; D is possibly TRBD1 (5 bases). V lost 8 bases to trimming and J lost 1 base, with 12 bases between them. Germline lookup yields CDR1 LNHDA and CDR2 SQIVND (reference sequence). The length of the CDR3 is 15 residues. CDR3 sequence (DNA): TGTGCCAGTTCGTTCCAGGGTTCCTATAATTCACCCCTCCACTTT. This encodes CASSFQGSYNSPLHF.

The chain combines TRBV29-1 with TRBJ1-2, with a possible D match to TRBD1 (6 bases). Trimming left V 5 bases short and J 4 bases short, with 11 bases between. CDR3 length equals 12 residues. Germline V gives CDR1 SQVTM, CDR2 ANQGSEA. The CDR3 reads CSVYREGYGYTF. The CDR3 DNA reads as TGCAGCGTTTACAGGGAGGGCTATGGCTACACCTTC.

On this clone: At one boundary the junction diverges from the germline segment, which might be a read error. This chain connects TRBV5-1 to TRBJ2-5, with D possibly being TRBD1 (5 bases). This CDR3 is 13 amino acids long. Germline CDR1 reads SGHRS; CDR2 reads YFSETQ. The CDR3 loop is CASTKGNQETQYF. The CDR3 bases are TGCGCCAGCACTAAGGGGAACCAGGAGACCCAGTACTTC.

The chain links TRBV7-2 to TRBJ2-2, with 8 bases matching TRBD1. Germline V gene sequence: CDR1 SGHTA, CDR2 FQGNSA. The CDR3 runs to 16 residues. V shed 4 bases and J 3 bases; nucleotides not matched to a gene: 7. The CDR3 region is CASSSRTGMYTGELFF. CDR3 DNA sequence: TGTGCCAGCAGCTCCCGGACAGGGATGTACACCGGGGAGCTGTTTTTT.

This chain uses TRBV5-1 with TRBJ2-2; TRBD2 matches at 10 bases. The CDR3 extends over 15 amino acids. Germline assignment: CDR1 SGHRS and CDR2 YFSETQ. After removal of 4 bases from V and 7 bases from J, the junction contained 7 bases not matched to a gene. CDR3 nucleotides: TGCGCCAGCAGCCCAACTAGCGGGGCTAGCGGGGAGCTGTTTTTT. This codes for CASSPTSGASGELFF.

This chain uses TRBV5-1 with TRBJ2-2, with 9 bases matching TRBD1. CDR1 and CDR2 from the germline V gene are SGHRS and YFSETQ. The CDR3 extends over 16 amino acids. Trimming removed 4 bases from V and 5 bases from J; junction bases left unmatched: 9. CDR3 protein: CASSGMGQGRTGELFF. CDR3 coding DNA: TGCGCCAGCAGCGGGATGGGACAGGGACGGACCGGGGAGCTGTTTTTT. Full variable domain (outside the CDR3, taken from reference TRBV5-1 and TRBJ2-2): KAGVTQTPRYLIKTRGQQVTLSCSPISGHRSVSWYQQTPGQGLQFLFEYFSETQRNKGNFPGRFSGRQFSNSRSEMNVSTLELGDSALYLCASSGMGQGRTGELFFGEGSRLTVL.

Of note for this clone: A junction end diverges from the germline sequence, so it may reflect a read error. This rearrangement joins TRBV7-7 to TRBJ1-1, with D hard to call. This CDR3 has 13 amino acids. Germline V gives CDR1 SSHAT, CDR2 FNYEAQ (reference sequence). In DNA form, the CDR3 reads TGTGCTAGCAGCCGTGACCCAGGCACTGAAGCTTTCTTT. This gives the protein CASSRDPGTEAFF.

This chain joins TRBV6-1 and TRBJ1-2, with D perhaps TRBD1 (6 bases). The V and J ends lost 2 bases and 2 bases respectively, with 15 bases between them. Germline assignment: CDR1 MNHNS and CDR2 SASEGT. The CDR3 spans 16 residues. Here the CDR3 reads CASSETGSAINYGYTF. The CDR3, as DNA: TGTGCCAGCAGTGAAACAGGGTCCGCGATCAACTATGGCTACACCTTC.

The chain employs TRBV2 and TRBJ2-5; TRBD1 is a possible D gene (5 bases). The CDR3 is 14 residues long. The germline V gene has CDR1 SNHLY and CDR2 FYNNEI. V lost 6 bases and J lost 5, with 16 bases in between. CDR3 sequence: CASRATGLGETQYF. The CDR3 nucleotides read TGTGCCAGCAGGGCCACAGGTCTCGGGGAGACCCAGTACTTC. The whole variable domain, remainder taken from reference TRBV2 and TRBJ2-5, is EPEVTQTPSHQVTQMGQEVILRCVPISNHLYFYWYRQILGQKVEFLVSFYNNEISEKSEIFDDQFSVERPDGSNFTLKIRSTKLEDSAMYFCASRATGLGETQYFGPGTRLLVL.

V gene TRBV7-8 combines with J gene TRBJ2-3, with D hard to call. The CDR3 extends over 15 amino acids. With 0 bases removed from V and 2 bases from J, the gap between germline ends came to 9 bases. Germline values: CDR1 SGHVS, CDR2 FQNEAQ. The CDR3 reads CASSLARQNTDTQYF. The CDR3 nucleotides read TGTGCCAGCAGCTTAGCGCGGCAGAACACAGATACGCAGTATTTT.

This clone was found once. This chain's CDR3 is CSAGTGGEKLFF. The CDR3 DNA sequence: TGCAGCGCCGGGACAGGGGGCGAAAAACTGTTTTTT. The chain combines TRBV29-1 with TRBJ1-4, with 12 bases matching TRBD1. With 7 bases clipped from V and 8 bases from J, the junction kept 2 bases outside the gene matches. The CDR3 is 12 amino acids. Germline CDR1 is SQVTM and CDR2 is ANQGSEA.

This clone has a single count. The chain is built from TRBV5-6 and TRBJ2-7, with 8 bases identical to TRBD1. Germline V gene sequence: CDR1 SGHDT, CDR2 YYEEEE. The CDR3 runs 14 residues. Losses at the gene ends were 4 bases for V and 1 base for J; bases not matched to a gene: 4. The CDR3 nucleotides are TGTGCCAGCAGCATTAGGACAGGGTCCTACGAGCAGTACTTC. Its translation is CASSIRTGSYEQYF.

This sequence joins TRBV6-5 and TRBJ1-2, with 10 positions matching TRBD1. This CDR3 has 15 residues. The germline CDR1 and CDR2 sequences are MNHEY and SVGAGI. V trimming: 4 bases; J trimming: 2 bases; junction bases outside the gene matches: 4. CDR3 coding DNA: TGTGCCAGCAGTTGGGGACAGGGGAAGAACTATGGCTACACCTTC. Translating gives CASSWGQGKNYGYTF.

The genes are TRBV6-4 and TRBJ2-1; TRBD2 matches at 7 bases. The V gene end was trimmed by 6 bases and the J gene end by 9 bases; junction bases not matched to a gene: 8. CDR3 length equals 13 residues. Germline V gene sequence: CDR1 MRHNA, CDR2 SNTAGT. The CDR3 DNA reads TGTGCCAGCAGCTTTCTAGCGGCGGGTGAGCAGTTCTTC. Translation gives CASSFLAAGEQFF.

The chain has TRBV2 and TRBJ1-4; 11 nucleotides line up with TRBD1. CDR1 and CDR2 from the germline V gene are SNHLY and FYNNEI. The CDR3 runs 14 residues. V lost 6 bases to trimming and J lost 6 bases; unmatched junction nucleotides: 3. This CDR3 reads CASRGDRGYEKLFF. In nucleotides, the CDR3 is TGTGCCAGCAGGGGGGACAGGGGGTATGAAAAACTGTTTTTT.

V gene TRBV9 combines with J gene TRBJ1-2, with a possible D match to TRBD1 (6 bases). This CDR3 region has 17 residues. CDR1 and CDR2 from the germline V gene are SGDLS and YYNGEE. The germline V and J ends were trimmed by 1 base and 7 bases, with 23 bases remaining between them. DNA for the CDR3: TGTGCCAGCAGCGTAAGTCAGGGGATCCCTTCAACGGGTGGCTACACCTTC. Translation gives CASSVSQGIPSTGGYTF.

This chain uses TRBV7-9 with TRBJ2-1; 8 bases map to TRBD2. This CDR3 spans 13 amino acids. With V trimmed by 7 bases and J by 9 bases, 8 bases remained unmatched. Germline CDR1 reads SEHNR; CDR2 reads FQNEAQ (reference sequence). DNA for the CDR3: TGTGCCAGCACCCTTACCCGGGAGGGTGAGCAGTTCTTC. This sequence encodes CASTLTREGEQFF.

The chain combines TRBV5-1 with TRBJ2-5; TRBD1 aligns across 9 bases. Trimming took 4 bases from V and 3 from J; bases not matched to a gene: 4. CDR1 is SGHRS and CDR2 is YFSETQ in the germline V gene. The CDR3 sequence is 14 residues long. The CDR3: CASSRDRGEETQYF. For the CDR3, the DNA is TGCGCCAGCAGCCGTGACAGGGGGGAAGAGACCCAGTACTTC.

The chain uses TRBV6-4 and TRBJ2-1; 7 bases are a match to TRBD2. Trimming cost V 0 bases and J 8 bases; bases outside gene matches: 10. Germline CDR1 reads MRHNA; CDR2 reads SNTAGT. The CDR3 is 16 residues long. The CDR3 loop is CASSDSAGIGLDEQFF. CDR3 sequence (DNA): TGTGCCAGCAGTGACTCAGCGGGGATAGGGCTGGATGAGCAGTTCTTC.

The chain uses TRBV28 and TRBJ1-2; 9 bases align to TRBD1. CDR1 MDHEN and CDR2 SYDVKM come from the germline V gene. V shed 5 bases, J shed 6 bases, and the junction held 16 bases outside the gene matches. This CDR3 contains 17 residues. The CDR3 region is CASSNYGTGSLLHGYTF. The CDR3 DNA reads as TGTGCCAGCAGTAATTACGGGACAGGGTCTTTGCTCCATGGCTACACCTTC.

In its sample, this clone was seen once. This chain connects TRBV19 to TRBJ1-5; D gene ambiguous. The CDR3 extends over 16 amino acids. V gave up 5 bases and J gave up 2 bases, with 16 bases separating them. The germline CDR1 and CDR2 sequences are LNHDA and SQIVND (reference sequence). The CDR3 nucleotides read TGTGCCAGTAGTCTTTGGCAGGAGGGAGGCAATCAGCCCCAGCATTTT. This sequence encodes CASSLWQEGGNQPQHF.

The V gene is TRBV5-1, the J gene TRBJ1-1; 7 bases match TRBD1. The germline gives CDR1 SGHRS, CDR2 YFSETQ. Trimming took 4 bases from V and 0 from J; bases not matched to a gene: 3. The CDR3 is 14 residues long. The CDR3 loop reads CASSRQGMNTEAFF. In DNA form, the CDR3 reads TGCGCCAGCAGCCGACAGGGAATGAACACTGAAGCTTTCTTT.